This TCR beta chain was sequenced during a study of blood T cell repertoires in COVID-19. About the study: Samples came from the United States, Italy and Spain, spanning acute and convalescent COVID-19.

Assay used: immunoSEQ multiplex PCR; TCRdb lists only in-frame clones, some missing. The table shows a few hundred thousand clones, with 70% to 90% occurring only once. Germline V gives CDR1 MNHEY, CDR2 SVGAGI. The CDR3 loop spans 14 amino acids. V lost 6 bases and J 3 bases, leaving 14 bases between the germline ends. Grouping used clinical history reported by participants in a survey and questionnaire. All recovered Cohort 3 donors got two negative PCRs, got clearance, or saw symptom resolution. This clonotype originated in a man aged 25 to 45 who had recovered from COVID-19. V and J are TRBV6-5 and TRBJ1-2; maybe TRBD1 (5 bases). Material: PBMCs or T cells enriched from blood (not recorded which). This CDR3 reads CASSPSGEYYGYTF. The CDR3 DNA reads as TGTGCCAGCAGCCCCTCGGGGGAATACTATGGCTACACCTTC.